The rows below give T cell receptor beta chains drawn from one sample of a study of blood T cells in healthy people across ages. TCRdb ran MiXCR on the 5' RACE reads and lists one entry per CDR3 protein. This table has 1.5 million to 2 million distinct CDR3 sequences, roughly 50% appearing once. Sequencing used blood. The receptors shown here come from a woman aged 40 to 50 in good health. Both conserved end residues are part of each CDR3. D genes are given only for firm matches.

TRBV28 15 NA CASSLGTGAAREQFF
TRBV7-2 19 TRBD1 CASSLRTGEIFGPYNEQFF
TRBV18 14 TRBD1 CASSPSPGGYEQYF
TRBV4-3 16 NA CASSQDGQGGLGKLFF
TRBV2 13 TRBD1 CASRLGQSNEQYF
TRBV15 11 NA CATSNWETQYF
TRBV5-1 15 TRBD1 CASSPPGQGNNEQYF
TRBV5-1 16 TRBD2 CASRMGSGSSYNEQFF
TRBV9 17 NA CAGSVSPSGGYQETQYF
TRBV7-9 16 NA CASSPTSLSSYNEQFF
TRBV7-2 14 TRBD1 CASITGQGLEKLFF
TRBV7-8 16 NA CASSQADRLAKNIQYF
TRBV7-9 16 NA CASSPGGGTSTDTQYF
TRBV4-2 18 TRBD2 CASSQGDRAGGAADTQYF
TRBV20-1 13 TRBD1 CSARDRNSYEQYF
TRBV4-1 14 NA CASSLPGDHQPQHF
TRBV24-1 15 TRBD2 CATSSYGGAKETQYF
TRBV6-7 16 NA CASGPPSEMGLNEQFF
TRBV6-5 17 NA CASSYSSSGPPGETQYF
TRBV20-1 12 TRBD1 CSAKGTGIEQYF
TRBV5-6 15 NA CASSPLRRGTDTQYF
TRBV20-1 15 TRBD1 CSASLSGTGKKPQHF
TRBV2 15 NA CASSERTIITDTQYF
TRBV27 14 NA CASGEQRLNTEAFF
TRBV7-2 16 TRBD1 CASRTGQGPLNSPLHF
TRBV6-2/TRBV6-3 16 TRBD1 CASSYGGTGDADTQYF
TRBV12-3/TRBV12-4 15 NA CASSWDRPSYNEQFF
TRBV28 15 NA CASSPNNPFWKPQHF